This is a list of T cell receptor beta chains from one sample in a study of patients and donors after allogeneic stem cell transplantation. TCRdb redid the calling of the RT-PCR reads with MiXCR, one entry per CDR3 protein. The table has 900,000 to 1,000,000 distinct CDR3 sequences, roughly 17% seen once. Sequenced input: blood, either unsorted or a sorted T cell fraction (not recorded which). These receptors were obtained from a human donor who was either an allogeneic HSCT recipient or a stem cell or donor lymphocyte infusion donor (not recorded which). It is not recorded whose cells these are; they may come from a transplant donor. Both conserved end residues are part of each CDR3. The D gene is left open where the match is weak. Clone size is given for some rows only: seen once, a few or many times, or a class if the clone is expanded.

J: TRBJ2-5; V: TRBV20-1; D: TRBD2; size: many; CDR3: CSASQREGQETQYF; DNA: TGCAGTGCTAGCCAGCGGGAGGGCCAAGAGACCCAGTACTTC
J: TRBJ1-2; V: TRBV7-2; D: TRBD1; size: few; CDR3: CASRPGTGDYGYTF; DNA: TGTGCCAGCAGACCCGGGACAGGGGACTATGGCTACACCTTC
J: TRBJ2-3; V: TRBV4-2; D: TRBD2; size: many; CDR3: CASSPRTSGGSTDTQYF; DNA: TGTGCCAGCAGCCCCCGGACTAGCGGGGGGTCCACAGATACGCAGTATTTT
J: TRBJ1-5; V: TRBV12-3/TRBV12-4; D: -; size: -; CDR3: CASSQDSQGQPQHF; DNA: TGTGCCAGCAGTCAAGACTCCCAGGGCCAGCCCCAGCATTTT
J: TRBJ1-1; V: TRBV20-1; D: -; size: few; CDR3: CSASWGRPEAFF; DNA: TGCAGTGCTAGTTGGGGACGACCCGAAGCTTTCTTT
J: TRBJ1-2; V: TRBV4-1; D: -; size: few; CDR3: CASSQGTDKIHTF; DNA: TGCGCCAGCAGCCAAGGGACAGATAAAATCCACACCTTC
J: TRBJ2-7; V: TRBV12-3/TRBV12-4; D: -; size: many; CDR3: CASSWGSSYEQYF; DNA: TGTGCCAGCAGTTGGGGGTCCTCCTACGAGCAGTACTTC
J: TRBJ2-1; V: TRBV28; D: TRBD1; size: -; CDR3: CASSPNRGLWNEQFF; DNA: TGTGCCAGCAGCCCTAACAGGGGGCTTTGGAATGAGCAGTTCTTC
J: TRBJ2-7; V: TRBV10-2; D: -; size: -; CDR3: CASSDTSRLGEQYF; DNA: TGCGCCAGCAGTGACACTAGTCGACTGGGGGAGCAGTACTTC
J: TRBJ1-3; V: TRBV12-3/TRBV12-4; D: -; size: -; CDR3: CAIHSLPGNTIYF; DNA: TGTGCCATCCATAGCCTCCCTGGAAACACCATATATTTT
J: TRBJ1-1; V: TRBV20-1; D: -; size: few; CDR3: CSARAGEGTEAFF; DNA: TGCAGTGCTAGAGCGGGGGAGGGCACTGAAGCTTTCTTT
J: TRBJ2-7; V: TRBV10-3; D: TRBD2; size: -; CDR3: CAISDTSGGAFDEQYF; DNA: TGTGCCATCAGTGATACTAGCGGGGGGGCGTTCGACGAGCAGTACTTC
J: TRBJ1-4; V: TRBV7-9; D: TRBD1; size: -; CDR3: CASSGTGLEKLFF; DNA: TGTGCCAGCAGCGGGACAGGGCTTGAAAAACTGTTTTTT
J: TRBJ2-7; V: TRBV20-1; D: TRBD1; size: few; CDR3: CSARQGNYEQYF; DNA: TGCAGTGCCCGACAGGGAAACTACGAGCAGTACTTC
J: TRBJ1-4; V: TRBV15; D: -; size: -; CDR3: CATSTGGGKGTNEKLFF; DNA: TGTGCCACCAGCACCGGAGGAGGGAAGGGAACTAATGAAAAACTGTTTTTT
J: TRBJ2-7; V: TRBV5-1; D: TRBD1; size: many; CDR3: CASSLGTGGLDEQYF; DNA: TGCGCCAGCAGCTTGGGGACAGGAGGCTTGGACGAGCAGTACTTC
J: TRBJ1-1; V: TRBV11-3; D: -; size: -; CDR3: CASSREGESTEAFF; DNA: TGTGCCAGCAGTCGAGAAGGGGAGTCCACTGAAGCTTTCTTT
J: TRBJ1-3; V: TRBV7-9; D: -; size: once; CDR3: CASSHLRGYGNTIYF; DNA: TGTGCCAGCAGCCACCTTCGTGGGTATGGAAACACCATATATTTT
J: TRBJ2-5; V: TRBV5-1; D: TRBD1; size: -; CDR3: CASSAGTGWQETQYF; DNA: TGCGCCAGCAGCGCGGGGACAGGGTGGCAAGAGACCCAGTACTTC
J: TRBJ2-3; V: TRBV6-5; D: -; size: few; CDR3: CASSYGRGRGTDTQYF; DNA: TGTGCCAGCAGTTACGGTAGAGGCAGGGGCACAGATACGCAGTATTTT
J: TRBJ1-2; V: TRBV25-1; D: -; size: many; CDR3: CASSDQNQDGYTF; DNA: TGTGCCAGCAGTGATCAGAACCAGGATGGCTACACCTTC
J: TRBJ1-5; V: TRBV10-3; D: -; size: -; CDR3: CAGGGTINQPQHF; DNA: TGTGCTGGGGGGGGTACGATCAATCAGCCCCAGCATTTT
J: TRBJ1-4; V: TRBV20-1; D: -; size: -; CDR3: CSAQDRDEKLFF; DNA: TGCAGTGCCCAGGATCGGGACGAAAAACTGTTTTTT
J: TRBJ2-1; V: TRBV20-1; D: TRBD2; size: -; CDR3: CSARLAGGPRGLNEQFF; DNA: TGCAGTGCTAGACTAGCGGGGGGGCCCAGGGGTTTGAATGAGCAGTTCTTC
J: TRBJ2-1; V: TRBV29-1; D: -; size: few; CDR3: CSVEEDPSSYNEQFF; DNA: TGCAGCGTTGAGGAGGACCCGAGCTCCTACAATGAGCAGTTCTTC
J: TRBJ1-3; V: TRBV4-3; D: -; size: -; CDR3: CASSQDWGSGGSGNTIYF; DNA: TGCGCCAGCAGCCAAGATTGGGGATCTGGGGGGAGTGGAAACACCATATATTTT
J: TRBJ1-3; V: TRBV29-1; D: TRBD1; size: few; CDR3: CSVEAPGQGMSTIYF; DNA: TGCAGCGTTGAAGCCCCGGGACAGGGAATGAGCACCATATATTTT
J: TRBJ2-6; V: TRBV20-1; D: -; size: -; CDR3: CSAIPPPTGLSGANVLTF; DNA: TGCAGTGCTATACCCCCCCCGACAGGACTCTCTGGGGCCAACGTCCTGACTTTC
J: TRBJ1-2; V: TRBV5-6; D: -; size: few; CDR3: CASSPGVSYGYTF; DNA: TGTGCCAGCAGCCCAGGGGTTAGCTATGGCTACACCTTC
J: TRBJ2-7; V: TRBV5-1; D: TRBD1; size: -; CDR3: CASSGSVRTGSYEQYF; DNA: TGCGCCAGCAGCGGTTCTGTTCGGACAGGGTCGTACGAGCAGTACTTC
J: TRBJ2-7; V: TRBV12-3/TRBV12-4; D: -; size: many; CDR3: CASTPGPTSSYEQYF; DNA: TGTGCCAGCACTCCAGGCCCGACTAGCTCCTACGAGCAGTACTTC
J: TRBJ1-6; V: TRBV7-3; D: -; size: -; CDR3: CASSLTAGYNSPLHF; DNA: TGTGCCAGCAGCTTAACTGCAGGGTATAATTCACCCCTCCACTTT
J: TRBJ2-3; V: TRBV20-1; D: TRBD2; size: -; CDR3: CSASGVAGELTDTQYF; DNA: TGCAGTGCTAGTGGGGTTGCGGGGGAGCTCACAGATACGCAGTATTTT
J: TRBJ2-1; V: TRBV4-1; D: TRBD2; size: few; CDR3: CASSPTSGNFNEQFF; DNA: TGCGCCAGCAGTCCGACTAGCGGGAATTTTAATGAGCAGTTCTTC
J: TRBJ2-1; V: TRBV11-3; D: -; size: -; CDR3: CASSLSPAVYNEQFF; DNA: TGTGCCAGCAGCCTCTCACCAGCCGTTTACAATGAGCAGTTCTTC
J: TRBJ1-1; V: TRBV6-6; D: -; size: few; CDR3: CASSYITEAFF; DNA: TGTGCCAGCAGTTACATCACTGAAGCTTTCTTT
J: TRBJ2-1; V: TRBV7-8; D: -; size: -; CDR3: CASGGEDNEQFF; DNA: TGTGCCAGCGGGGGAGAGGACAATGAGCAGTTCTTC
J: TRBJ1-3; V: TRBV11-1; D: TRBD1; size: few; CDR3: CASSLRSPGGAGNTIYF; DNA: TGTGCCAGCAGCTTAAGAAGCCCAGGGGGAGCTGGAAACACCATATATTTT
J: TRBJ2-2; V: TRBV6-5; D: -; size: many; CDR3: CASSLFKNTGELFF; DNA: TGTGCCAGCAGTTTGTTTAAGAACACCGGGGAGCTGTTTTTT
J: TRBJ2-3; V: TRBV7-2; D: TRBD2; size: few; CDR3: CASTRGGLAGTDTQYF; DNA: TGTGCCAGCACCCGAGGTGGACTAGCGGGGACAGATACGCAGTATTTT
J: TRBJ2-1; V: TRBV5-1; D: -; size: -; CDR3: CASSLGQGGVDNEQFF; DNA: TGCGCCAGCAGCCTTGGACAGGGAGGGGTTGACAATGAGCAGTTCTTC
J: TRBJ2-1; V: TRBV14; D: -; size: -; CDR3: CASSQGGTVYNEQFF; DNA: TGTGCCAGCAGCCAGGGGGGGACAGTCTACAATGAGCAGTTCTTC
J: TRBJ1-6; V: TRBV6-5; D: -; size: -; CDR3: CASSYFTGFNSPLHF; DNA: TGTGCCAGCAGTTACTTCACAGGGTTTAATTCACCCCTCCACTTT
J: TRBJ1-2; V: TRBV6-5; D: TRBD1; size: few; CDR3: CASSYSAGGLNGYTF; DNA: TGTGCCAGCAGTTACTCGGCAGGGGGCTTGAATGGCTACACCTTC
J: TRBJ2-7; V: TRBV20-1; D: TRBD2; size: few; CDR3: CSARQSGTSKSEQYF; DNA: TGCAGTGCTAGACAATCCGGGACTAGTAAGAGCGAGCAGTACTTC
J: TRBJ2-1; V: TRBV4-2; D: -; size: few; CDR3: CASSQEGVSRVGDEQFF; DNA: TGTGCCAGCAGCCAAGAAGGGGTTTCCAGGGTTGGCGATGAGCAGTTCTTC
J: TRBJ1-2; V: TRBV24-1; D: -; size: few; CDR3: CATSDLDGGQHGYTF; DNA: TGTGCCACCAGTGATTTAGACGGAGGCCAACATGGCTACACCTTC
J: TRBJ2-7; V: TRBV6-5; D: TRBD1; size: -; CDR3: CASSYAGTASYEQYF; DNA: TGTGCCAGCAGTTATGCCGGGACAGCATCCTACGAGCAGTACTTC
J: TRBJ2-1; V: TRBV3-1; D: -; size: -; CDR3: CASTLAAGAVNEQFF; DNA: TGTGCCAGCACATTAGCGGCCGGGGCTGTGAATGAGCAGTTCTTC
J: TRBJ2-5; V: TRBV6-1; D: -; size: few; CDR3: CASSTGGPGGETQYF; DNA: TGTGCCAGCAGTACCGGCGGACCCGGAGGGGAGACCCAGTACTTC
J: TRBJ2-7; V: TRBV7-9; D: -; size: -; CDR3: CASSCDEQGPICEQYF; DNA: TGTGCCAGCAGCTGCGACGAACAGGGTCCGATCTGCGAGCAGTACTTC
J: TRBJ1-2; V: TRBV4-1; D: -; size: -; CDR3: CASSQGAVSYGYTF; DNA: TGCGCCAGCAGCCAAGGGGCAGTATCCTATGGCTACACCTTC
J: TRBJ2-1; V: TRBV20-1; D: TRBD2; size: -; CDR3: CSAWTAGTSGSKQFF; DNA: TGCAGTGCTTGGACGGCCGGGACTAGCGGGAGCAAGCAGTTCTTC
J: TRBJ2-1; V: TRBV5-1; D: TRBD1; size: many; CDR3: CASSRDRGANEQFF; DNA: TGCGCCAGCAGCCGGGACAGGGGGGCCAATGAGCAGTTCTTC
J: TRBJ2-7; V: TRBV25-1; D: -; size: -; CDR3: CASSELGAGDSYEQYF; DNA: TGTGCCAGCAGTGAATTGGGGGCAGGGGACTCCTACGAGCAGTACTTC
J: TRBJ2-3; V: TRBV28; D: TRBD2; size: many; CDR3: CASSLWRSSGSTDTQYF; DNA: TGTGCCAGCAGTTTATGGCGCTCTAGCGGGAGCACAGATACGCAGTATTTT
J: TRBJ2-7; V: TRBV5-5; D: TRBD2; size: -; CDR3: CASSLSGLAAPGEQYF; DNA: TGTGCCAGCAGCTTGTCGGGACTAGCGGCACCCGGGGAGCAGTACTTC
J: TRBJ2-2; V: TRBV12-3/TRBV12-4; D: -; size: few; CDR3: CASRPTGTMNTGELFF; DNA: TGTGCCAGCAGACCTACCGGGACAATGAACACCGGGGAGCTGTTTTTT
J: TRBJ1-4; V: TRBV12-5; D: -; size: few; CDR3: CASGLIIGPGATNEKLFF; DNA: TGTGCTAGTGGTCTCATAATCGGCCCAGGGGCAACTAATGAAAAACTGTTTTTT
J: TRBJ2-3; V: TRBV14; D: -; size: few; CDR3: CASSQDLLGVAVDTQYF; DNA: TGTGCCAGCAGCCAAGATCTTCTCGGGGTGGCGGTAGATACGCAGTATTTT